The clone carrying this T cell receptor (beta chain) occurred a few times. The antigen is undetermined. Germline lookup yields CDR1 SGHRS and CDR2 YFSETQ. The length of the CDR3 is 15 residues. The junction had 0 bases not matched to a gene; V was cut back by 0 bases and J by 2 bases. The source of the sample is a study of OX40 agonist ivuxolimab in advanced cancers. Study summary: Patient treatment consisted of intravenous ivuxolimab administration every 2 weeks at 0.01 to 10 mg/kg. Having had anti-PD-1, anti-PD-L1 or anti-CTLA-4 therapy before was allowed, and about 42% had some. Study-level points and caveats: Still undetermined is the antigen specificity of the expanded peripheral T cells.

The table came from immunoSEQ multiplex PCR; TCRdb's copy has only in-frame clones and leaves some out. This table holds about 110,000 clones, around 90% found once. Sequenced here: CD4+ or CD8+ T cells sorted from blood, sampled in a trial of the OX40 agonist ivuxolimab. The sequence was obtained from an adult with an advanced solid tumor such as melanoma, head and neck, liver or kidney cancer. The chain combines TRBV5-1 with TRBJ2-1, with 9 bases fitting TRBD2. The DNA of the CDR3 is TGCGCCAGCAGCTTGGCTAGCGGGACCTACAATGAGCAGTTCTTC. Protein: CASSLASGTYNEQFF.